This T cell receptor (beta chain) was recovered during a study of blood T cell repertoires in COVID-19 (TCRdb year 2020). At the level of the whole study: Collaborator samples came from the United States, Italy and Spain and covered acute and convalescent phases of COVID-19. The material from the prospective study consisted of cDNA or gDNA derived from T cells, B-cell-depleted T cells, or PBMCs. Subjects who had been exposed to COVID-19, were actively infected with it, or had recovered from it provided the deeply sampled blood TCRbeta repertoires that made up the dataset. The repertoires were released in a freely available public database intended as a resource for research on the immune response to SARS-CoV-2. Samples came from the ongoing ImmuneRACE study (first 160 participants) plus 1,254 subjects from 6 global collaborators. A de-identified subject ID, COVID-19 status, age in years and sex were almost always included in the sample metadata. Where HLA class I and class II types were available, the types were taken from metadata supplied by the sample provider, not from assay-based typing. On the study overall, not on this receptor specifically: How much clinical and demographic metadata was included differed by source and by participant, and the metadata was provided uncurated.

The germline ends are 13 bases apart after V is trimmed by 1 base and J by 3 bases. Counted from cysteine to phenylalanine, this CDR3 has 15 amino acids. Only the CDR3 portion is preserved as DNA: 45 bases, with reading frame beginning at the first base. The germline V gene provides CDR1 SGHRS and CDR2 YFSETQ. Collaborating institutions collected whole blood in K2EDTA tubes following their own protocols. For TCRbeta analysis, collaborator samples were shipped as frozen whole blood, as isolated PBMCs, or as DNA extracted from either sample type. TCRbeta CDR3 regions were amplified from genomic DNA by means of the immunoSEQ Assay, a bias-controlled multiplex PCR. As for the original processing: The number of nucleated cells in each sample was estimated from the amplification of reference gene primers within the assay. Sequence reads were collapsed and filtered to measure the absolute abundance of every unique TCRbeta CDR3 rearrangement. For each sample, productive Simpson clonality was calculated by taking the square root of Simpson's diversity index across productive rearrangements. TCRdb took over this immuneACCESS table, retaining in-frame rearrangements with V and J assigned. Such tables are incomplete; in checked studies, under half of the missing clones stem from an unresolved V gene, and the remainder is unexplained. The D gene and trimming were derived from the DNA, and the V and J assignments and clone size from that table. In this sample the table shows fewer than 45,000 clones, 90% to 95% of which occur a single time. In total, the top ten clones hold approximately 14% of the sample.

In regard to this clone: Its antigen is currently not known. Base qualities are not recorded, but no much larger clone differs from it by a single base.

The sequence was obtained from a woman under 40 in a cohort sampled during active COVID-19. The rearranged chain carries TRBV5-1 and TRBJ1-1, and the D gene may be TRBD1, 5 bases matching. Sequencing was performed on peripheral blood. The CDR3 reads as follows: CASSLYTGGDTEAFF. The nucleotide sequence reads as follows: TGCGCCAGCAGCTTGTATACAGGCGGGGACACTGAAGCTTTCTTT.